This TCR beta chain was captured in a study of T cells in Graves' hyperthyroidism and ophthalmopathy. Diagnosis rested on symptoms, serum thyroxine and TRAb, thyroid ultrasound, and orbital computed tomography. The CDR3 contains 14 residues. The ends were cut back, 1 base at V and 5 bases at J, with 11 bases in the middle. Germline V gene data show CDR1 as LGHNA and CDR2 as YNFKEQ. Researchers took RNA transcripts and amplified the TCR beta CDR3 regions from them. HTBI primers were the set used in a first-round RT-PCR of the TCR CDR3. One entry per CDR3 protein, called by TCRdb with MiXCR from the multiplex PCR reads. This table holds hundreds of thousands of distinct CDR3 sequences, roughly 15% found once.

The J gene is TRBJ2-5, the V gene TRBV4-2; D unclear. Source material: blood. The sequence was collected from a woman aged 45-65 years with Graves' ophthalmopathy. The CDR3 spells CASSQGERFETQYF. The CDR3 nucleotides read TGTGCCAGCAGCCAAGGCGAGAGATTTGAGACCCAGTACTTC.